Each of the 18 T cell receptor beta chains below was sequenced from the same sample in a study of blood T cell repertoires in COVID-19. This table comes from immunoSEQ multiplex PCR, and its TCRdb copy is limited to in-frame clones, with some not included. This table has roughly 55,000 clones, less than 80% appearing once. The specimen sequenced was peripheral blood. All receptors derive from a human donor in a cohort sampled during active COVID-19.

This chain connects TRBV11-2 to TRBJ1-1, with 10 bases aligning to TRBD1. V was pared by 5 bases and J by 4 bases, with 7 bases of the junction left unmatched. Germline values: CDR1 SGHAT, CDR2 FQNNGV. This CDR3 has 15 amino acids. CDR3 protein: CASSPRQGATTEAFF. The CDR3 DNA is TGTGCCAGCAGCCCAAGACAGGGGGCGACCACTGAAGCTTTCTTT.

This clone has only a few counts. The genes are TRBV28 and TRBJ2-1; weak D call: TRBD1 (6 bases). Per the germline V gene, CDR1 is MDHEN and CDR2 is SYDVKM. V was clipped by 2 bases and J by 1 base, with 24 bases between them. This CDR3 region has 20 residues. CDR3 region: CASSLGIWGQGSMSYNEQFF. The CDR3 bases are TGTGCCAGCAGTTTAGGGATTTGGGGGCAGGGGTCGATGTCCTACAATGAGCAGTTCTTC.

This clone was seen a few times. The rearrangement links TRBV27 to TRBJ2-1, with 7 bases that match TRBD2. V gave up 5 bases and J gave up 0 bases; unmatched junction bases: 7. CDR3 length equals 16 residues. Germline V lookup: CDR1 MNHEY, CDR2 SMNVEV (reference sequence). The CDR3: CASSEWTRSSYNEQFF. The CDR3 DNA follows: TGTGCCAGCAGTGAGTGGACTAGGAGCTCCTACAATGAGCAGTTCTTC.

This chain links TRBV5-1 with TRBJ2-7; 10 nucleotides align to TRBD1. There are 15 residues in the CDR3. The germline gives CDR1 SGHRS, CDR2 YFSETQ. The J segment lost 2 bases and the V segment lost 5 bases, leaving 7 bases of the junction unmatched. The CDR3 spells CASRTGTGDAYEQYF. CDR3 sequence (DNA): TGCGCCAGCAGGACCGGGACAGGGGACGCCTACGAGCAGTACTTC.

In this sample, this clone turned up once. This chain uses TRBV10-2 with TRBJ1-2; D gene unclear. Germline V gene sequence: CDR1 WSHSY, CDR2 SAAADI. V was pared by 6 bases and J by 6 bases, with 11 bases between. The CDR3 length is 12 residues. The CDR3 protein is CASSLQSNGYTF. The CDR3 nucleotides read TGCGCCAGCAGCTTACAGTCGAATGGCTACACCTTC.

This sequence joins TRBV7-2 and TRBJ2-7; 10 positions match TRBD2. Germline trimming cut 7 bases from V and 5 bases from J; bases unmatched to any gene: 8. Germline loops: CDR1 SGHTA, CDR2 FQGNSA. The CDR3 is made up of 14 amino acids. The CDR3 loop is CASIPRLAGDEQYF. CDR3 in DNA: TGTGCCAGCATCCCACGGCTAGCGGGAGACGAGCAGTACTTC. The full variable domain, completed using reference TRBV7-2 and TRBJ2-7, is GAGVSQSPSNKVTEKGKDVELRCDPISGHTALYWYRQSLGQGLEFLIYFQGNSAPDKSGLPSDRFSAERTGGSVSTLTIQRTQQEDSAVYLCASIPRLAGDEQYFGPGTRLTVT.

This chain uses TRBV19 with TRBJ2-1; TRBD2 aligns across 16 bases. This CDR3 region has 16 residues. Germline CDR1 LNHDA, CDR2 SQIVND (reference sequence). J lost 8 bases, V lost 7 bases, and 8 bases had no gene match. The DNA of the CDR3 is TGTGCCAGTACAGGGACTAGCGGGAGGGCCTTGGATGAGCAGTTCTTC. Amino acid sequence: CASTGTSGRALDEQFF. The variable domain in full, with the rest retrieved from reference TRBV19 and TRBJ2-1, is DGGITQSPKYLFRKEGQNVTLSCEQNLNHDAMYWYRQDPGQGLRLIYYSQIVNDFQKGDIAEGYSVSREKKESFPLTVTSAQKNPTAFYLCASTGTSGRALDEQFFGPGTRLTVL.

The V gene is TRBV7-8, the J gene TRBJ2-3; 9 positions match TRBD1. V was clipped by 8 bases and J by 5 bases; unmatched bases: 11. Germline V gene sequence: CDR1 SGHVS, CDR2 FQNEAQ. This CDR3 comprises 15 residues. As DNA, the CDR3 is TGTGCCAGCTGGGGGACAGGGAGGGCGCGAGATACGCAGTATTTT. This sequence encodes CASWGTGRARDTQYF.

This rearrangement joins TRBV30 to TRBJ1-5; D not certain. The CDR3 has 13 amino acids. Trimming pared 4 bases from V and 7 bases from J, leaving 14 bases between. Germline V gene sequence: CDR1 GTSNPN, CDR2 SVGIG (reference sequence). Written as DNA, the CDR3 is TGTGCCTGGACTCCCCAGGCGGGACAGCCCCAGCATTTT. Amino acids: CAWTPQAGQPQHF. Filled out from reference TRBV30 and TRBJ1-5, the complete variable domain reads SQTIHQWPATLVQPVGSPLSLECTVEGTSNPNLYWYRQAAGRGLQLLFYSVGIGQISSEVPQNLSASRPQDRQFILSSKKLLLSDSGFYLCAWTPQAGQPQHFGDGTRLSIL.

The chain combines TRBV28 with TRBJ1-5, with D hard to call. Germline values: CDR1 MDHEN, CDR2 SYDVKM. The CDR3 loop spans 13 amino acids. V lost 7 bases and J 2 bases, leaving 9 bases between the germline ends. The CDR3 protein is CASTDGGNQPQHF. CDR3 DNA: TGTGCCAGCACCGACGGGGGCAATCAGCCCCAGCATTTT. Variable domain in full (rest from reference TRBV28 and TRBJ1-5): DVKVTQSSRYLVKRTGEKVFLECVQDMDHENMFWYRQDPGLGLRLIYFSYDVKMKEKGDIPEGYSVSREKKERFSLILESASTNQTSMYLCASTDGGNQPQHFGDGTRLSIL.

V gene TRBV5-4 combines with J gene TRBJ1-2; 11 bases are shared with TRBD1. V gave up 4 bases and J gave up 8 bases; unmatched junction bases: 4. Germline CDR1 SGHNT, CDR2 YYREEE (reference sequence). This CDR3 is 13 amino acids long. CDR3 loop: CASSQDRGRGYTF. The DNA for the CDR3 is TGTGCCAGCAGCCAGGACAGGGGGCGAGGCTACACCTTC.

This clone was observed a single time. J is TRBJ2-7 and V is TRBV4-1; 7 bases align to TRBD1. The CDR3 runs to 18 residues. J lost 0 bases, V lost 2 bases, and 13 bases had no gene match. The germline V gene has CDR1 MGHRA and CDR2 YSYEKL. CDR3: CASSQKGAGDSPSYEQYF. In DNA form, the CDR3 reads TGCGCCAGCAGCCAAAAGGGTGCCGGGGACAGCCCCTCCTACGAGCAGTACTTC.

The V and J genes are TRBV6-6 and TRBJ2-7; perhaps D is TRBD1 or TRBD2 (5 bases each). V was pared by 5 bases and J by 2 bases, with 22 bases between. The CDR3 consists of 17 residues. Germline loops: CDR1 MNHNY, CDR2 SVGAGI (reference sequence). DNA of the CDR3: TGTGCCAGCAGTCAGGGAGCATTTCCCTCTTCCCCCTACGAGCAGTACTTC. Residues: CASSQGAFPSSPYEQYF.

The rearrangement links TRBV5-8 to TRBJ2-7; 7 bases fit TRBD2. CDR1 is SGHTS and CDR2 is YDEGEE in the germline V gene. The CDR3 length is 15 residues. Losses at the gene ends were 0 bases for V and 0 bases for J; bases not matched to a gene: 3. CDR3 nucleotides: TGTGCCAGCAGCTTGGTAGGCGGGAGCTCCTACGAGCAGTACTTC. It codes for CASSLVGGSSYEQYF.

The V call is TRBV30, the J call TRBJ2-5; maybe TRBD1 (5 bases). This CDR3 region has 14 residues. Trimming took off 4 bases at V and 3 bases at J, with 15 bases between the two ends. CDR1 is GTSNPN, CDR2 SVGIG, per germline (reference sequence). CDR3 DNA sequence: TGTGCCTGGACAGGGCGGCAGGGTAAAGAGACCCAGTACTTC. Translation gives CAWTGRQGKETQYF.

This clone was found once. For the CDR3, the DNA is TGTGCCAGCAGTTTATCCGGACTAGCGGGAGGGATAGCAGATACGCAGTATTTT. Translation gives CASSLSGLAGGIADTQYF. V usage is TRBV27 and J usage is TRBJ2-3; 15 positions agree with TRBD2. CDR1 MNHEY and CDR2 SMNVEV come from the germline V gene (reference sequence). The J segment lost 4 bases and the V segment lost 0 bases, leaving 5 bases of the junction unmatched. This CDR3 is 18 amino acids long.

The J gene is TRBJ1-2, the V gene TRBV7-2; 8 positions agree with TRBD1. V lost 4 bases and J lost 5; bases outside the gene matches: 6. This CDR3 comprises 14 residues. CDR1 is SGHTA and CDR2 is FQGNSA in the germline V gene. The DNA for the CDR3 is TGTGCCAGCAGCTCAGCCAGGGGGCTTTATGGCTACACCTTC. Its protein is CASSSARGLYGYTF.

This clone has at least ten counts. The chain is built from TRBV9 and TRBJ2-5, with D possibly being TRBD2 (6 bases). CDR3 size: 15 residues. Trimming pared 2 bases from V and 5 bases from J, leaving 16 bases between. Germline values: CDR1 SGDLS, CDR2 YYNGEE. The CDR3 bases are TGTGCCAGCAGCGTGGCGGTGGGAGGTATGGAGACCCAGTACTTC. Translation gives CASSVAVGGMETQYF.